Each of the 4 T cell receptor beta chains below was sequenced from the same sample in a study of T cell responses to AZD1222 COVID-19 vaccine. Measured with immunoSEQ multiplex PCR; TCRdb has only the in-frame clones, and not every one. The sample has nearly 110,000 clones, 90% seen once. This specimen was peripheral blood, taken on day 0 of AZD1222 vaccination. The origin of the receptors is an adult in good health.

The chain's CDR3 is CASSYSVRNTEAFF. As DNA, the CDR3 is TGTGCCAGCAGTTACTCTGTGCGGAACACTGAAGCTTTCTTT. The chain has TRBV6-5 and TRBJ1-1; D gene unclear. CDR3 length: 14 residues. Trimming pared 0 bases from V and 1 base from J, leaving 6 bases between. Germline assignment: CDR1 MNHEY and CDR2 SVGAGI.

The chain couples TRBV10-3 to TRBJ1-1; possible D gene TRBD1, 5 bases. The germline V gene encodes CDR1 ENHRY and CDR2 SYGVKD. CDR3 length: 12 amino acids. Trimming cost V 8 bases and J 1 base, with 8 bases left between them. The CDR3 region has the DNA TGTGCCATCCGGACACCGAACACTGAAGCTTTCTTT. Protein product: CAIRTPNTEAFF.

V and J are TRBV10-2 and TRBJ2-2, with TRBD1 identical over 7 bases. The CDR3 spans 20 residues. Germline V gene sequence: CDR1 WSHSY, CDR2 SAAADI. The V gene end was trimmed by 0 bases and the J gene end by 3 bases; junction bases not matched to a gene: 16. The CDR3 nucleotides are TGCGCCAGCAGTGAGTCGGGAACGGGCTGGCAGGGGGACGACACCGGGGAGCTGTTTTTT. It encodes CASSESGTGWQGDDTGELFF.

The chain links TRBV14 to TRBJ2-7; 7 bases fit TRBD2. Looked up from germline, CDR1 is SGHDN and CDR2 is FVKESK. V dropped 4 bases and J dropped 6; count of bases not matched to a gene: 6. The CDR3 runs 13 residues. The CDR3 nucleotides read TGTGCCAGCAGCCTCCGGGGGGTCTCCGAGCAGTACTTC. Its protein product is CASSLRGVSEQYF.